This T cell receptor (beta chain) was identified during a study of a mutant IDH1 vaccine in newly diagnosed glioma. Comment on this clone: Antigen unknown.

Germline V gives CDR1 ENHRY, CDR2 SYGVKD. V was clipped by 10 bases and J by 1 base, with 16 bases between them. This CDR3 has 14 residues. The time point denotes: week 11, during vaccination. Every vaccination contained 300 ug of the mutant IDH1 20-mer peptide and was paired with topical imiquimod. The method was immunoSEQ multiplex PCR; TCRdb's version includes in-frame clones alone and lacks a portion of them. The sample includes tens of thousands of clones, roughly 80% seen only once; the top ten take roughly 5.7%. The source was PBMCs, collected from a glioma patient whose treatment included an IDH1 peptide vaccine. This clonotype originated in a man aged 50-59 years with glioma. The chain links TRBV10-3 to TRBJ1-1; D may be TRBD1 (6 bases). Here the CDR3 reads CATSRGGRNTEAFF. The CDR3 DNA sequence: TGTGCCACCTCCCGTGGGGGGCGGAACACTGAAGCTTTCTTT.